Listed here are 20 T cell receptor beta chains from one sample, sequenced in a study of blood T cell repertoires in COVID-19. TCRdb keeps only in-frame clones here, not all; method: immunoSEQ multiplex PCR. This sample has around 290,000 clones, with about 89% found just once. The sample taken for sequencing was PBMCs or T cells enriched from blood (not recorded which). Receptors originate from a woman aged 18 to 35 who had recovered from COVID-19.

This clone occurred once. The chain recombines TRBV5-5 with TRBJ1-2; 7 positions agree with TRBD1. V lost 3 bases to trimming and J lost 4 bases; unmatched junction nucleotides: 9. CDR3 length: 15 residues. Germline V gene data show CDR1 as SGHKS and CDR2 as YYEKEE (reference sequence). CDR3 amino acids: CASSSGQAESYGYTF. In nucleotides, the CDR3 is TGTGCCAGCAGCTCAGGACAGGCGGAATCCTATGGCTACACCTTC.

In DNA, the CDR3 is TGCGCCAGCAGCCAAGTCAGGGGAGCGGCCTACGAGCAGTACTTC. It codes for CASSQVRGAAYEQYF. The chain uses TRBV4-1 and TRBJ2-7, with D possibly matching TRBD1 (6 bases). This CDR3 has 15 amino acids. Trimming shortened V by 1 base and J by 2 bases, and 12 bases separated the two germline ends. Germline CDR1 and CDR2: MGHRA and YSYEKL.

This chain uses TRBV5-1 with TRBJ2-5; TRBD1 might be the D (5 bases). This CDR3 spans 15 amino acids. V dropped 4 bases and J dropped 2 bases, with 15 bases sitting between them. Germline CDR1 SGHRS, CDR2 YFSETQ. The CDR3 here is CASSHTYRQQETQYF. Here the CDR3 DNA reads TGCGCCAGCAGCCACACGTATCGACAGCAAGAGACCCAGTACTTC.

The genes are TRBV9 and TRBJ2-7, with a possible D match to TRBD1 (6 bases). From germline, CDR1 is SGDLS and CDR2 YYNGEE. This CDR3 has 15 amino acids. Between the trimmed V and J ends, which lost 4 bases and 1 base, there was a span of 15 bases. CDR3 coding DNA: TGTGCCAGCAGCCCAACAGAGCAGGGGTCCTACGAGCAGTACTTC. This gives the protein CASSPTEQGSYEQYF.

The chain uses TRBV7-2 and TRBJ2-1; D not certain. Trimming stripped 1 base from V and 10 bases from J, with 11 bases between. The germline gives CDR1 SGHTA, CDR2 FQGNSA. The CDR3 extends over 13 amino acids. The CDR3 here is CASSLGEPREQFF. DNA for the CDR3: TGTGCCAGCAGCTTAGGCGAGCCCCGGGAGCAGTTCTTC.

The chain recombines TRBV27 with TRBJ2-2; the D gene is possibly TRBD1 (5 bases). V was clipped by 2 bases and J by 5 bases, with 12 bases between them. Germline CDR1 is MNHEY and CDR2 is SMNVEV (reference sequence). The CDR3 consists of 15 residues. The chain's CDR3 is CASSLVVTGTGELFF. CDR3 DNA: TGTGCCAGCAGTTTAGTCGTAACAGGAACCGGGGAGCTGTTTTTT.

The CDR3 bases are TGCGCCAGCAGCCAAGTTGACCCCAGGGTGGGTCAGCCCCAGCATTTT. Encoded protein: CASSQVDPRVGQPQHF. The chain has TRBV4-1 and TRBJ1-5, with a weak D call TRBD1 (5 bases). Germline V CDR1 and CDR2: MGHRA, YSYEKL. V shed 1 base and J shed 6 bases, with 16 bases lying between them. CDR3 size: 16 residues.

J is TRBJ1-4 and V is TRBV6-5, with 7 bases that match TRBD1. The CDR3 consists of 14 residues. CDR1 is MNHEY, CDR2 SVGAGI, per germline. V lost 9 bases to trimming and J lost 4 bases; unmatched junction nucleotides: 8. In nucleotides, the CDR3 is TGTGCCAGTGGGACAGTCCCATTTAATGAAAAACTGTTTTTT. Translating it yields CASGTVPFNEKLFF.

This chain connects TRBV19 to TRBJ1-2, with a tentative D call TRBD1 (5 bases). V was pared by 2 bases and J by 4 bases, with 11 bases between. The CDR3 sequence is 14 residues long. Germline values: CDR1 LNHDA, CDR2 SQIVND (reference sequence). The CDR3 is CASSINRGSYGYTF. The CDR3 bases are TGTGCCAGTAGTATAAATAGGGGCTCCTATGGCTACACCTTC.

The count of this clone is one. V is TRBV7-2 and J is TRBJ1-6; D unresolved. The CDR3 length is 14 residues. Trimming pared 0 bases from V and 8 bases from J, leaving 8 bases between. Looked up from germline, CDR1 is SGHTA and CDR2 is FQGNSA. The CDR3 loop reads CASSLAGRYSPLHF. Here the CDR3 DNA reads TGTGCCAGCAGCTTAGCGGGCAGGTATTCACCCCTCCACTTT.

V and J are TRBV7-9 and TRBJ1-6; 7 bases line up with TRBD1. V trimming: 6 bases; J trimming: 2 bases; junction bases outside the gene matches: 4. This CDR3 comprises 15 residues. Germline CDR1 and CDR2: SEHNR and FQNEAQ (reference sequence). In DNA, the CDR3 is TGTGCCAGCAGGCCCGGACAGGCCTATAATTCACCCCTCCACTTT. Its protein is CASRPGQAYNSPLHF.

The CDR3 sequence is CATSRWGDRDTNEKLFF. The CDR3 region has the DNA TGTGCCACCAGCAGGTGGGGGGACCGGGACACTAATGAAAAACTGTTTTTT. V is TRBV15 and J is TRBJ1-4; a weak D match, TRBD1 (5 bases). CDR3 length: 17 amino acids. Trimming removed 3 bases from V and 2 bases from J, with 16 bases in between. Germline V gene data show CDR1 as LNHNV and CDR2 as YYDKDF (reference sequence). Variable domain in full (rest from reference TRBV15 and TRBJ1-4): DAMVIQNPRYQVTQFGKPVTLSCSQTLNHNVMYWYQQKSSQAPKLLFHYYDKDFNNEADTPDNFQSRRPNTSFCFLDIRSPGLGDTAMYLCATSRWGDRDTNEKLFFGSGTQLSVL.

The V gene is TRBV29-1, the J gene TRBJ1-1; TRBD1 matches 9 bases. The V gene end was trimmed by 6 bases and the J gene end by 6 bases; junction bases not matched to a gene: 14. The V gene's germline CDR1 is SQVTM and CDR2 ANQGSEA. The CDR3 is 15 amino acids. CDR3: CSVVGQGSRLAEAFF. The CDR3 region has the DNA TGCAGCGTAGTGGGACAGGGAAGTCGTTTGGCTGAAGCTTTCTTT.

The chain couples TRBV15 to TRBJ2-4; 8 bases agree with TRBD2. CDR1 and CDR2 from the germline V gene are LNHNV and YYDKDF (reference sequence). The CDR3 contains 16 residues. V lost 0 bases to trimming and J lost 8 bases; unmatched junction nucleotides: 9. Here the CDR3 reads CATSRESSGTGDIQYF. The CDR3 bases are TGTGCCACCAGCAGAGAGAGTAGCGGGACTGGGGACATTCAGTACTTC.

The gene calls are TRBV28 and TRBJ2-3; 10 nucleotides line up with TRBD1. Germline CDR1 is MDHEN and CDR2 is SYDVKM. V lost 7 bases, J lost 4 bases, and 5 bases stayed unmatched. This CDR3 is 14 amino acids long. The CDR3 here is CASKTGGFADTQYF. The CDR3 region has the DNA TGTGCCAGCAAGACAGGGGGCTTCGCAGATACGCAGTATTTT.

This chain joins TRBV4-3 and TRBJ2-3, with 14 bases lining up with TRBD2. The V segment lost 0 bases and the J segment 0 bases; nucleotides outside the gene matches: 8. CDR1 is LGHNA and CDR2 is YSLEER in the germline V gene. The CDR3 extends over 20 amino acids. The CDR3 spells CASSQDHGLAGGSSTDTQYF. The CDR3 DNA is TGCGCCAGCAGCCAAGATCATGGACTAGCGGGGGGATCTAGCACAGATACGCAGTATTTT.

The J gene is TRBJ2-1, the V gene TRBV24-1; possible D gene TRBD1, 5 bases. This CDR3 has 13 amino acids. Germline V gene sequence: CDR1 KGHDR, CDR2 SFDVKD. V was cut by 7 bases and J by 8 bases, with 14 bases left in between. CDR3 bases: TGTGCCACCAGCCCACCAGGGAAGGATGAGCAGTTCTTC. This codes for CATSPPGKDEQFF.

V usage is TRBV28 and J usage is TRBJ2-7; 7 nucleotides line up with TRBD2. The junction had 6 bases not matched to a gene; V was cut back by 6 bases and J by 1 base. The germline gives CDR1 MDHEN, CDR2 SYDVKM. The CDR3 extends over 14 amino acids. The CDR3 DNA reads TGTGCCAGCAGAGGACTAGAGTCATCCTACGAGCAGTACTTC. Translated: CASRGLESSYEQYF.

The chain uses TRBV3-1 (or the pseudogene TRBV3-2) and TRBJ2-1; TRBD2 agrees at 9 bases. The V segment lost 4 bases and the J segment 4 bases; nucleotides outside the gene matches: 8. The CDR3 has 16 residues. The germline V gene encodes CDR1 LGHDT and CDR2 YNNKEL (reference sequence). This chain's CDR3 is CASSPMASGAYNEQFF. DNA for the CDR3: TGTGCCAGCAGCCCGATGGCTAGCGGGGCTTACAATGAGCAGTTCTTC.

This clone was seen a single time. This chain joins TRBV3-1 (or the pseudogene TRBV3-2) and TRBJ1-1; weak D call: TRBD1 (6 bases). CDR1 is LGHDT and CDR2 is YNNKEL in the germline V gene (reference sequence). V lost 4 bases, J lost 4 bases, and 16 bases lay in between. The CDR3 extends over 15 amino acids. DNA of the CDR3: TGTGCCAGCAGCCCGTATACAGGGTTCGGCACTGAAGCTTTCTTT. Encoded protein: CASSPYTGFGTEAFF.